This TCR beta chain is from a study of blood T cells in healthy people across ages. Findings and caveats of the study: Without sorted subsets, naive and antigen-experienced compartments could not be conclusively compared. Getting older went along with TCR beta diversity per million T cells dropping roughly linearly.

Trimming stripped 4 bases from V and 5 bases from J, with 12 bases between. Per the germline V gene, CDR1 is SGHKS and CDR2 is YYEKEE (reference sequence). The CDR3 spans 14 residues. On this clonotype: Its antigen is as yet unknown.

Per individual sample, total RNA of at least 5.5 micrograms was extracted. A second PCR of about 6 to 11 cycles used a sample-barcoded 5' primer and a J-beta primer mix. In TCRdb, the 5' RACE reads were re-called with MiXCR into one record per CDR3 protein. The table lists about 770,000 distinct CDR3 sequences, roughly 44% of them singletons, with approximately 19% in the top ten. Sequenced: blood. The origin of this receptor is a man aged 60 to 69 in good health. The genes are TRBV5-5 and TRBJ1-4; D is possibly TRBD1 (5 bases). CDR3 sequence reads: CASSRDGTNEKLFF. The CDR3 region has the DNA TGTGCCAGCAGCAGGGACGGGACGAATGAAAAACTGTTTTTT.